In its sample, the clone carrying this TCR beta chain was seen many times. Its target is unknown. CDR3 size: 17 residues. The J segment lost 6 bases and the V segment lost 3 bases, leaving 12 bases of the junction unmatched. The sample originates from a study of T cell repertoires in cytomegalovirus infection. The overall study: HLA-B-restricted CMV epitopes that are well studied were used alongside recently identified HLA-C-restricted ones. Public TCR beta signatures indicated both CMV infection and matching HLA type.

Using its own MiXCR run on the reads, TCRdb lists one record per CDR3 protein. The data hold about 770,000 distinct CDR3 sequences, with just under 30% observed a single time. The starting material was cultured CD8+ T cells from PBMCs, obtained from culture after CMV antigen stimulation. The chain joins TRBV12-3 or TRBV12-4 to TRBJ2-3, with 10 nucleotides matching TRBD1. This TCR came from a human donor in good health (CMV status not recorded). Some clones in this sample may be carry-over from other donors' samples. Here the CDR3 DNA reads TGTGCCAGCAGTTTCGCCCCGGGACAGGGGATCGGGGATACGCAGTATTTT. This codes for CASSFAPGQGIGDTQYF.